These 18 T cell receptor beta chains were sequenced from one sample in a study of blood T cells in healthy people across ages. It was with a sample-barcoded 5' primer and a J-beta primer mix that a second PCR of roughly 7 to 11 cycles was run. MiXCR, run by TCRdb on the 5' RACE reads, gives a single entry per CDR3 protein. Altogether 890,000 or so distinct CDR3 sequences are present, about 62% being singletons, with the ten largest covering approximately 30%. The sample taken for sequencing was blood. The receptors come from a man aged 25 to 40 in good health.

The chain couples TRBV4-2 to TRBJ2-4; 11 positions agree with TRBD2. The CDR3 is 16 residues long. Germline CDR1 is LGHNA and CDR2 is YNFKEQ. Losses at the gene ends were 0 bases for V and 6 bases for J; bases not matched to a gene: 4. The CDR3 region is CASSQEATSGVNIQYF. Here the CDR3 DNA reads TGTGCCAGCAGCCAAGAAGCGACTAGCGGGGTAAACATTCAGTACTTC.

In its sample, this clonotype was seen many times. V usage is TRBV7-2 and J usage is TRBJ2-5, with a possible D match to TRBD2 (6 bases). Germline CDR1 and CDR2: SGHTA and FQGNSA. This CDR3 has 14 residues. V shed 0 bases and J shed 2 bases, with 7 bases lying between them. In DNA form, the CDR3 reads TGTGCCAGCAGCTTAGCGGGGAGGCAAGAGACCCAGTACTTC. The encoded protein is CASSLAGRQETQYF. The variable domain in full, with the rest retrieved from reference TRBV7-2 and TRBJ2-5, is GAGVSQSPSNKVTEKGKDVELRCDPISGHTALYWYRQSLGQGLEFLIYFQGNSAPDKSGLPSDRFSAERTGGSVSTLTIQRTQQEDSAVYLCASSLAGRQETQYFGPGTRLLVL.

The genes are TRBV5-1 and TRBJ1-2; no clear D gene. CDR1 is SGHRS and CDR2 is YFSETQ in the germline V gene. Trimming shortened V by 5 bases and J by 3 bases, and 17 bases separated the two germline ends. This CDR3 has 15 residues. The CDR3, as DNA: TGCGCCAGCAGGATCTCGCTCGGAGCCGACTATGGCTACACCTTC. This sequence encodes CASRISLGADYGYTF.

The V call is TRBV29-1, the J call TRBJ2-1, with TRBD1 matching 12 bases. The CDR3 is made up of 14 amino acids. Germline assignment: CDR1 SQVTM and CDR2 ANQGSEA. The trim removed 5 bases at V and 13 bases at J, leaving 12 bases unmatched. CDR3 coding DNA: TGCAGCGTTAAACGGGACAGGGGGCAAGAGACCCAGTTCTTC. It codes for CSVKRDRGQETQFF.

This chain uses TRBV20-1 with TRBJ2-6, with TRBD1 as a possible D gene (5 bases). Germline V gene data show CDR1 as DFQATT and CDR2 as SNEGSKA (reference sequence). This CDR3 region has 14 residues. V dropped 5 bases and J dropped 2 bases, with 10 bases sitting between them. DNA of the CDR3: TGCAGTGCTCTAGACAGCACTGGGGCCAACGTCCTGACTTTC. Translation: CSALDSTGANVLTF.

The rearrangement links TRBV7-8 to TRBJ1-2, with D unresolved. Deletions cut 2 bases from V and 0 bases from J, with 10 bases between. Per germline, CDR1 SGHVS and CDR2 FQNEAQ. The CDR3 spans 15 residues. CDR3 coding DNA: TGTGCCAGCAGCTTAAATGCCGGAGCTAACTATGGCTACACCTTC. Protein: CASSLNAGANYGYTF.

The chain employs TRBV4-1 and TRBJ2-4; possible D gene TRBD1, 7 bases. The DNA end is a closer match to TRBJ2-7, so the J assignment may be wrong. Germline V gene lookup returns CDR1 MGHRA and CDR2 YSYEKL. The CDR3 spans 16 residues. CDR3 in DNA: TGCGCCAGCAGCCAAGAGTATCAGGGGGGTATCTACGAGCAGTACTTC. This encodes CASSQEYQGGIYEQYF.

This clonotype was seen once. The genes are TRBV20-1 and TRBJ2-2; D is unclear. The CDR3 is 16 residues long. With 0 bases removed from V and 0 bases from J, the gap between germline ends came to 11 bases. Looked up from germline, CDR1 is DFQATT and CDR2 is SNEGSKA (reference sequence). CDR3 region: CSARDRTHANTGELFF. CDR3 nucleotide sequence: TGCAGTGCTAGAGATAGGACCCACGCGAACACCGGGGAGCTGTTTTTT.

Note on this clonotype: One end of the junction does not line up with germline, which may come from a read error. V usage is TRBV7-2 and J usage is TRBJ2-7; no firm D call. CDR3 length: 12 amino acids. Per the germline V gene, CDR1 is SGHTA and CDR2 is FQGNSA. This chain's CDR3 is CAGSLTFYEQYF. The DNA of the CDR3 is TGTGCCGGCAGCTTAACCTTCTACGAGCAGTACTTC.

This clonotype has just a few counts. This chain links TRBV15 with TRBJ2-1, with TRBD1 matching over 7 bases. Germline V gene sequence: CDR1 LNHNV, CDR2 YYDKDF (reference sequence). J was trimmed by 5 bases and V by 2 bases; bases with no gene match: 6. The CDR3 has 15 amino acids. The CDR3 nucleotides read TGTGCCACCAGCAGAAGGGGGCAGGTAAACAATGAGCAGTTCTTC. It encodes CATSRRGQVNNEQFF. Full variable domain (missing parts from reference TRBV15 and TRBJ2-1): DAMVIQNPRYQVTQFGKPVTLSCSQTLNHNVMYWYQQKSSQAPKLLFHYYDKDFNNEADTPDNFQSRRPNTSFCFLDIRSPGLGDTAMYLCATSRRGQVNNEQFFGPGTRLTVL.

V and J are TRBV7-2 and TRBJ2-1; 8 bases agree with TRBD1. V dropped 0 bases and J dropped 5; count of bases not matched to a gene: 12. CDR1 SGHTA and CDR2 FQGNSA come from the germline V gene. CDR3 size: 18 residues. The CDR3 region is CASSLAPPTGAGNNEQFF. As DNA, the CDR3 is TGTGCCAGCAGCTTAGCCCCCCCGACAGGGGCGGGCAACAATGAGCAGTTCTTC.

This clonotype was observed a few times. V is TRBV7-2 and J is TRBJ2-1, with 7 bases fitting TRBD2. This CDR3 is built from 14 residues. V shed 8 bases, J shed 4 bases, and the junction held 8 bases outside the gene matches. Germline V gene lookup returns CDR1 SGHTA and CDR2 FQGNSA. CDR3 residues: CASSWDYNYNEQFF. CDR3 sequence (DNA): TGTGCCAGCTCGTGGGACTACAATTACAATGAGCAGTTCTTC.

This clonotype came up once. The V and J genes are TRBV7-2 and TRBJ2-5; D gene unclear. Germline V gives CDR1 SGHTA, CDR2 FQGNSA. Trimming cost V 5 bases and J 3 bases, with 10 bases left between them. This CDR3 is built from 13 residues. CDR3 sequence: CASSIVAEETQYF. The CDR3 nucleotides are TGTGCCAGCAGCATCGTCGCGGAAGAGACCCAGTACTTC.

The genes are TRBV10-3 and TRBJ2-3, with D hard to call. The CDR3 is made up of 15 amino acids. V was pared by 7 bases and J by 1 base, with 15 bases between. The germline V gene has CDR1 ENHRY and CDR2 SYGVKD. CDR3 coding DNA: TGTGCCATCACCGAACCAGCGTGGGGCACAGATACGCAGTATTTT. The encoded protein is CAITEPAWGTDTQYF.

The chain recombines TRBV4-2 with TRBJ2-4; weak D call: TRBD1 (5 bases). The J call may be incorrect, as the DNA end agrees better with TRBJ2-7. The CDR3 is 16 amino acids. CDR1 and CDR2 from the germline V gene are LGHNA and YNFKEQ. CDR3 protein: CASSQDQVRVDYEQYF. CDR3 DNA: TGTGCCAGCAGCCAAGATCAGGTCAGGGTGGACTACGAGCAGTACTTC.

The J gene is TRBJ2-5, the V gene TRBV27; 10 positions match TRBD2. Germline CDR1 is MNHEY and CDR2 is SMNVEV (reference sequence). The CDR3 has 16 amino acids. The junction had 8 bases not matched to a gene; V was cut back by 2 bases and J by 5 bases. CDR3 in amino acids: CASSLTLAGVRETQYF. For the CDR3, the DNA is TGTGCCAGCAGTTTAACCCTAGCGGGGGTCCGGGAGACCCAGTACTTC.

The CDR3 DNA sequence: TGTGCCAGCAGTAACCCACCGGGACTAGCGACAAACAATGAGCAGTTCTTC. Encoded protein: CASSNPPGLATNNEQFF. This chain joins TRBV2 and TRBJ2-1, with TRBD2 matching over 10 bases. Trimming took 5 bases from V and 5 from J; bases not matched to a gene: 12. This CDR3 region has 17 residues. Germline lookup yields CDR1 SNHLY and CDR2 FYNNEI.

The J gene is TRBJ1-1, the V gene TRBV4-2; D is perhaps TRBD1 (6 bases). The germline CDR1 and CDR2 sequences are LGHNA and YNFKEQ. This CDR3 comprises 12 residues. Trimming removed 3 bases at V and 7 bases at J, with 9 bases between. The DNA for the CDR3 is TGTGCCAGCAGCCACAACAGGGTTGAAGCTTTCTTT. This encodes CASSHNRVEAFF.